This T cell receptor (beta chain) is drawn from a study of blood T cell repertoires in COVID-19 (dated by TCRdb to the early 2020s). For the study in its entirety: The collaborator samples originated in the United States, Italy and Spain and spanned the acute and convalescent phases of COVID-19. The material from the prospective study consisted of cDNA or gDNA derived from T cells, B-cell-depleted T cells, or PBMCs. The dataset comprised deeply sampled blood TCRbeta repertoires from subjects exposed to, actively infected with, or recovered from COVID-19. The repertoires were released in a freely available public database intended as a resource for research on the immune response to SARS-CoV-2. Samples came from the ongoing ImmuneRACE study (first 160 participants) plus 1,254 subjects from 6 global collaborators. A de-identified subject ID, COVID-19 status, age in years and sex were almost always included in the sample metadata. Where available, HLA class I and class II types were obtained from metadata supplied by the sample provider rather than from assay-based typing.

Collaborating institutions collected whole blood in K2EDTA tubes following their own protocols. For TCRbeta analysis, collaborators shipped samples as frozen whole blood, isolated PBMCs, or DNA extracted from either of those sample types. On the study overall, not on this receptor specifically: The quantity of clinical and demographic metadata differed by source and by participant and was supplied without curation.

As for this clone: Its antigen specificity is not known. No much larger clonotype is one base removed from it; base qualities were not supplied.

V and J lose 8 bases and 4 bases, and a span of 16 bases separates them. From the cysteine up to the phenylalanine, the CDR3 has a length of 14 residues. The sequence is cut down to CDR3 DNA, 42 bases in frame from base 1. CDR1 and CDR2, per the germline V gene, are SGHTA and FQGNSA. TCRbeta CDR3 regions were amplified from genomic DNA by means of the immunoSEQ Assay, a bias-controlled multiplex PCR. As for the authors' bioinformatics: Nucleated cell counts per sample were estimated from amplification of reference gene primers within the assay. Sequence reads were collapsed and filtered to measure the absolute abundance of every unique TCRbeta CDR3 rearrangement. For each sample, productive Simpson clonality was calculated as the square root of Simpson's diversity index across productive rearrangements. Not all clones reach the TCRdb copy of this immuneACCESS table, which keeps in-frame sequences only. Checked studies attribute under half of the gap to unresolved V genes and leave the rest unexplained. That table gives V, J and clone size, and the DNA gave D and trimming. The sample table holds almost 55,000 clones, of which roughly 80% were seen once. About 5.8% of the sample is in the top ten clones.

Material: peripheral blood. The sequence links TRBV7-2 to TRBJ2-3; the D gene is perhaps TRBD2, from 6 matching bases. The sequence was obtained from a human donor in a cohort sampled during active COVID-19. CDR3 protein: CASLWGVGADTQYF. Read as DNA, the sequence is TGTGCCAGCCTATGGGGGGTCGGAGCAGATACGCAGTATTTT.